The entry that follows covers one T cell receptor beta chain sequence. This clone was seen once. Its antigen remains undetermined. Base-call qualities are not available, and no considerably larger clone is one nucleotide away. The sample belongs to a study of cytomegalovirus exposure and HLA in healthy donors (dated by TCRdb to the late 2010s). Looking at the study overall: According to an earlier analysis of several hundred of the donors, roughly 180 million T cells yielded 95 million to 140 million unique TCR beta sequences and approximately 300 Gb of sequence data. Around 330 gigabases of sequencing data and around 85 million unique TCR sequences made up an early release that covered roughly 670 HLA-typed donors. Among the roughly 370 genotyped donors, around 79% belonged to the genetic ancestry cluster associated with self-reported Caucasian donors. The aim of the study was to test whether cataloging public T cell receptors could identify signatures of past pathogen exposure. The T cell repertoires of 700 or so subjects were profiled by immunosequencing and related to cytomegalovirus serostatus. In addition to the first cohort of about 650 subjects, a separate validation cohort of 120 different subjects was used. The study combined high-throughput TCR immunosequencing, statistical association of individual TCRs with disease status, and machine learning to predict cytomegalovirus infection status. A later analysis re-examined previously published TCR beta repertoires from more than 600 donors and added high-resolution HLA genotyping to investigate patterns of TCR occurrence. Rather than using new phenotypic data, the later analysis identified candidate immune exposures from TCR beta sequences and from how often those sequences occurred across donors. In an earlier analysis of a few hundred of the donors, high-throughput TCR beta sequencing was used to judge whether each TCR beta V gene segment behaved as functional or pseudogenic. Donor age, sex, ethnicity and CMV serostatus were collected together with the repertoire data. Genome-wide SNP genotypes for about 65% of the roughly 700 donors were used in a later genetic analysis, which treated that subset as a discovery cohort. All discovery cohort repertoires had been generated on a single sequencing platform. Both class I and class II loci were covered by HLA typing, at four-digit resolution. Typing coverage differed by locus: A, B, C, DRB1 and DQB1 were typed in about 620-630 donors, DQA1 in 500 to 550, DPA1 in 600 to 610, and DPB1 in 400 to 480. Four or five DR-DQ haplotypes were treated as single units for association and clustering because of strong linkage in the cohort. On average, about 200,000 unique TCR beta nucleotide sequences were sequenced per donor among 300 to 500 genotyped donors of the cohort, with about 17% of those sequences being non-productive.

Libraries were constructed by the immunoSEQ multiplex PCR assay. A mixture of 60 forward primers for TCR Vbeta segments and 13 reverse primers for TCR Jbeta segments was used in the multiplex PCR. A multiplex PCR assay on genomic DNA amplified the CDR3 region of rearranged TCR beta genes. The Illumina HiSeq System was used to sequence the amplified TCR beta libraries as 87-base-pair reads. In the original analysis: In a later analysis, approximately 74 million unique TCR beta chains were counted across the 690 or so repertoires, and roughly 9.9 million of these chains were shared by at least two donors. Raw reads were error-corrected and collapsed into unique sequences by a nearest-neighbor algorithm in which closely related sequences were merged to remove PCR and sequencing errors. CDR3 sequences were aligned to IMGT reference sequences to assign V, D and J gene segments. For a sequence to be retained, a match of at least six nucleotides to both a V gene segment and a J gene segment was required. A rearrangement was called productive if the CDR3 had no stop codons and remained in frame with V and J, and every other rearrangement was called non-productive. CDR3 was defined by IMGT convention, running from the second conserved V-encoded cysteine to the conserved J-encoded phenylalanine. In an earlier analysis of more than 550 of the donors, sequences lacking an unambiguous match to a single V gene segment were excluded. In an earlier analysis of 587 of the donors, V segments were called functional above 56.7% productive rearrangements and were called segregating when the between-donor standard deviation exceeded 5%. A statistical classification framework was developed to diagnose cytomegalovirus status using the catalog of TCR beta chain sequences. A later analysis assigned V and J genes by comparing TCR nucleotide sequences with IMGT/GENE-DB human TR gene sequences. In a later analysis, CDR3 sequences and most-parsimonious VDJ recombination scenarios were assigned using the TCRdist pipeline. In a later analysis, each TCR beta chain was defined by its CDR3 amino acid sequence together with its V-gene family, and reads lacking a unique V-gene family were excluded. In a later analysis, 450 to 600 highly shared, low-generation-probability nucleotide sequences were removed to address suspected cross-contamination and a sequencing artifact. A later analysis calculated a clonal expansion index for each public chain from normalized within-repertoire ranks of inferred template counts. In a later analysis, generation probabilities were computed with a VDJ recombination model fitted to out-of-frame rearrangements, and the resulting probabilities were checked against IGoR. In a later analysis, TCR-TCR, TCR-HLA and TCR-CMV co-occurrence was scored with hypergeometric tests, and a repertoire-size bias correction was applied to TCR pairs. False discovery rates were estimated in a later analysis by permuting HLA or CMV assignments 20 times. In a later analysis, co-occurring TCRs were grouped using DBSCAN, and TCRdist sequence similarity was added for clustering within HLA-allele-positive subsets. Repertoires with fewer than 30,000 or more than 120,000 public chains were left out of co-occurrence clustering, as were five repertoires with anomalous nucleotide sharing. Sourced from immuneACCESS, this table was stored by TCRdb with only in-frame sequences that have V and J called. A share of the clones is absent; for the studies checked, an unresolved V gene accounts for under half, and the remainder has no known explanation. D and trimming were read from the DNA, whereas the V and J calls and clone size are those reported in that table. The sample yields about 99,000 clones; around two thirds were counted once. Jointly, the top ten make up around 3.3% of the sample.

In total, over 600 healthy bone marrow donors made up the cohort. At the time of sampling, every cohort member was nominally healthy, though immune exposures that went unrecorded were likely present. The donor tested CMV seronegative, placing the donor among the 350 or so seronegative members of the cohort. Each donor provided a peripheral blood sample, and peripheral blood mononuclear cells were used for TCR beta sequencing. Genomic DNA extraction from the blood cell samples was performed with the Qiagen DNeasy Blood Extraction Kit. What the study reported, not specific to this receptor: The classifier was reported to diagnose cytomegalovirus status with high specificity and sensitivity in both the original and validation cohorts. In an earlier analysis of 587 of the donors, most TCR beta V segments appeared in productive rearrangements about 87% or about 30% of the time, broadly matching IMGT annotations. CMV serostatus was the only immune exposure information available for the cohort. Most TCR sequences were observed very rarely across donors, whereas some public TCRs were present in many individuals. A further reported finding was that TCR beta sequences accurately predicted the HLA-A and HLA-B alleles for most subjects in the first cohort. The study gave a list of 150 to 200 TCR beta chains associated with cytomegalovirus. At a false discovery rate of 0.05, a later analysis linked under 20,000 TCR beta sequences to specific HLA alleles. Some IMGT-functional V segments, including TRBV6-2 and TRBV6-3, could not be distinguished by the 87-base-pair reads and were therefore excluded. Because counts were too low, around 18 rarely observed V segments, including chromosome 9 orphons, were left out of the earlier analysis of roughly 600 of the donors. Compared with equally common non-associated chains, HLA-associated TCR beta chains in a later analysis were more clonally expanded and had lower generation probabilities. According to the authors, the approach could potentially be generalized to other disease states and immunological phenotypes. When HLA alleles, especially DR and DQ, strongly co-occurred, TCR associations were difficult to assign to individual alleles. Most CMV-associated TCR beta chains appeared to be HLA-restricted in a later analysis, and the HLA associations seemed to be driven largely by CMV exposure. Compared with the approximately 720-donor mean, donors in an Asian-associated ancestry cluster had fewer N-insertions in productive TCRs, according to a later genetic analysis. According to a later analysis, parvovirus B19, influenza, CMV and Epstein-Barr virus appeared linked to several top co-occurrence clusters. An association between a missense DCLRE1C variant and V-gene and J-gene trimming of TCR beta chains was found in a later genetic analysis and replicated in an independent cohort. Sequencing depth was assumed to be roughly uniform across donors in the presence/absence analyses, though that assumption may not hold. According to a later analysis, TCR association rates differed among HLA loci, with DRB1 alleles showing the most associated TCRs and HLA-C alleles showing the fewest. In vitro tests confirmed that a few of the cytomegalovirus-associated TCR beta chains recognize cytomegalovirus antigens. Because HLA typing was unavailable for some donors at each locus, only the typed subset was used in association tests. This cohort had only TCR beta chains sequenced, and the lack of alpha or paired-chain data limited which features could be detected. The sequencing pipeline was judged likely to have produced a cluster of highly shared sequence variants as a technical artifact. Linkage disequilibrium might explain the correlated functional status among segregating V segments, but an unknown experimental factor could not be excluded.

The germline V gene specifies MGHRA as CDR1 and YSYEKL as CDR2. Trimming at the junction amounts to 6 bases on V and 5 bases on J, and the germline ends lie 13 bases apart. The CDR3 runs 14 residues from the cysteine to the phenylalanine. Kept here is only the CDR3 DNA, which spans 42 bases and is read in frame from base 1. This sequence was found in a woman aged 50 to 65 in good health and CMV-seronegative. The receptor chain draws on TRBV4-1 and TRBJ1-4; 6 matching bases give a weak D call of TRBD1. The material sequenced was PBMCs. The DNA sequence reads TGCGCCAGCAGTCGCATACAGGGAAATGAAAAACTGTTTTTT. It translates as CASSRIQGNEKLFF.